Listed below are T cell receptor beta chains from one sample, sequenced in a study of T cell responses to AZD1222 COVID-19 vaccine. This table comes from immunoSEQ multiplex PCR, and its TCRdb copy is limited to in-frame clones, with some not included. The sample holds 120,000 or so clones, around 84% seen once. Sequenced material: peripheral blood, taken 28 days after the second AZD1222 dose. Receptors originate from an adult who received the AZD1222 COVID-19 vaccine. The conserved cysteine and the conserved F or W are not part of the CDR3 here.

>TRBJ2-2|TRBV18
ASSRFSGLESGELF
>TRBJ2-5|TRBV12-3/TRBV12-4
ASRQGGQETQY
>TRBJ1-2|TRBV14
ASSLRTDYGYT
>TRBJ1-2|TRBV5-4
ASSLEAGLNYGYT
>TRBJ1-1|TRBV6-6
ASSLRWGNTEAF
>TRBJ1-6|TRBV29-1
SALTGDNSPLH
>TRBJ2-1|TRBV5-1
ASRSLAENYNEQF
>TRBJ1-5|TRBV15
ATSRESPGRYQPQH
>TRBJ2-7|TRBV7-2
ASSLEATILNEQY
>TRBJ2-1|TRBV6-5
ASSRGSPYNEQF
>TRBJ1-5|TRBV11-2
ASSLGGAGRQPQH
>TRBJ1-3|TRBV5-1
ASSLAQASGNTIY
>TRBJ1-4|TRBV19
ASSRRTGRREDEKLF
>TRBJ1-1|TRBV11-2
ASSLGRHASNTEAF
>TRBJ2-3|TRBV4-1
ASSQDRGQADPSTDTQY
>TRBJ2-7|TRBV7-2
ASSLRPSQGAPEQY
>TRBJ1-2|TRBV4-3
ASSQDRGNP
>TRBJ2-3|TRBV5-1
ASSLGISGTITDTQY
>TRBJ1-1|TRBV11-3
ASSLGRDSEAF
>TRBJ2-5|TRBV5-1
ASSPGTSAGETQY
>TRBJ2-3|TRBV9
ASSVGQSPTDTQY
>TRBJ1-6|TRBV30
AWGPGRDYGISPLH
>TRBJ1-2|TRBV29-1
SVPSWGTGRLDGYT
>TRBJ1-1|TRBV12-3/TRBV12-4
ASSPKLQPF
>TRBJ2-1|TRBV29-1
SVDGAYNEQF
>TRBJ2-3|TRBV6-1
ASSAGQGKLTDTQY
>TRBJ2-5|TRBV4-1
ASSQFPVETQY
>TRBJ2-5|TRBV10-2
ASSEWTHRAGETQY
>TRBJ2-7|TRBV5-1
ASSLAGGGNSYEQY